These 3 T cell receptor beta chains share one sample of origin, sequenced in a study of T cell responses to AZD1222 COVID-19 vaccine. Sequencing used immunoSEQ multiplex PCR; TCRdb keeps in-frame clones, though not all of them. The sample lists over 95,000 clones, 90% to 95% occurring once. Specimen: peripheral blood, collected on day 0 of AZD1222 vaccination. Receptor source: an adult in good health.

The chain combines TRBV7-3 with TRBJ2-1; either TRBD1 or TRBD2 may fit D (5 bases each). V lost 5 bases and J 1 base, leaving 12 bases between the germline ends. The CDR3 is 15 amino acids. Per the germline V gene, CDR1 is SGHTA and CDR2 is FQGTGA. The CDR3 DNA reads TGTGCCAGCAGCAATCCGGGACGGTCCTACAATGAGCAGTTCTTC. It yields the protein CASSNPGRSYNEQFF.

The chain employs TRBV19 and TRBJ2-7; 7 positions agree with TRBD1. CDR3 length: 12 residues. V was clipped by 7 bases and J by 6 bases; unmatched bases: 6. CDR1 and CDR2 from the germline V gene are LNHDA and SQIVND (reference sequence). CDR3 DNA: TGTGCCAGTACCGACAGGGTTGGCGAGCAGTACTTC. Translation gives CASTDRVGEQYF. Full variable domain (remainder filled in from reference TRBV19 and TRBJ2-7): DGGITQSPKYLFRKEGQNVTLSCEQNLNHDAMYWYRQDPGQGLRLIYYSQIVNDFQKGDIAEGYSVSREKKESFPLTVTSAQKNPTAFYLCASTDRVGEQYFGPGTRLTVT.

The genes are TRBV5-1 and TRBJ2-7; D is ambiguous. V lost 0 bases and J 2 bases, leaving 18 bases between the germline ends. The CDR3 has 17 amino acids. In germline, CDR1 is SGHRS, CDR2 YFSETQ. CDR3 nucleotide sequence: TGCGCCAGCAGCTTGGCCTCGCGCAGCTACCTTCCCTACGAGCAGTACTTC. It translates to CASSLASRSYLPYEQYF. Together with reference TRBV5-1 and TRBJ2-7, the CDR3 gives the full variable domain: KAGVTQTPRYLIKTRGQQVTLSCSPISGHRSVSWYQQTPGQGLQFLFEYFSETQRNKGNFPGRFSGRQFSNSRSEMNVSTLELGDSALYLCASSLASRSYLPYEQYFGPGTRLTVT.